Detailed here is one T cell receptor beta chain. Data came from immunoSEQ multiplex PCR; TCRdb stores just in-frame clones and leaves some out. Of 90,000 to 150,000 clones in the sample, almost 90% were seen once. The CDR3 runs to 14 residues. Germline CDR1 is SGHRS and CDR2 is YFSETQ. Trimming left V 8 bases short and J 6 bases short, with 18 bases between. The sample comes from a study of blood T cell repertoires in COVID-19. Study in general: Italy, Spain and the United States were the sources of the convalescent and acute COVID-19 samples.

V gene TRBV5-1 combines with J gene TRBJ2-1, with D perhaps TRBD2 (5 bases). This TCR derives from a woman between 45 and 60 years old with active or convalescent COVID-19. Sequencing input: peripheral blood. The CDR3 DNA sequence: TGCGCCAGGGCCGGACTTCCGGTAGGCAATGAGCAGTTCTTC. Its translation is CARAGLPVGNEQFF.